Following are 22 T cell receptor beta chains from one sample sequenced in a study of cytomegalovirus exposure and HLA in healthy donors. The PCR contained 60 Vbeta and 13 Jbeta primers. TCRdb keeps only in-frame clones here, not all; method: immunoSEQ multiplex PCR. The table has 100,000 to 150,000 clones, 70% to 80% seen once. The specimen was PBMCs. The receptors shown here come from a woman between 50 and 59 years old in good health and CMV-seropositive.

The chain employs TRBV7-3 and TRBJ1-2; 8 bases match TRBD1. Germline V CDR1 and CDR2: SGHTA, FQGTGA. CDR3 length: 14 amino acids. V was clipped by 5 bases and J by 3 bases; unmatched bases: 5. CDR3 DNA sequence: TGTGCCAGCAGCCCCGGACAGGGAGACTATGGCTACACCTTC. It is translated as CASSPGQGDYGYTF.

The chain carries TRBV14 and TRBJ2-3, with D possibly matching TRBD1 (5 bases). This CDR3 contains 14 residues. V was pared by 4 bases and J by 1 base, with 9 bases between. CDR1 is SGHDN, CDR2 FVKESK, per germline. The CDR3 protein is CASSPQDRTDTQYF. The CDR3 DNA reads TGTGCCAGCAGCCCACAGGACCGCACAGATACGCAGTATTTT.

The chain couples TRBV5-1 to TRBJ2-5; the D gene is possibly TRBD2 (6 bases). Germline V gene lookup returns CDR1 SGHRS and CDR2 YFSETQ. The CDR3 is 14 residues long. Trimming removed 0 bases at V and 4 bases at J, with 10 bases between. In DNA form, the CDR3 reads TGCGCCAGCAGCTTGGTCGGGGGAACAGAGACCCAGTACTTC. Translation: CASSLVGGTETQYF.

V usage is TRBV7-6 and J usage is TRBJ2-2; 9 bases fit TRBD1. Germline V gene sequence: CDR1 SGHVS, CDR2 FNYEAQ. V dropped 5 bases and J dropped 0; count of bases not matched to a gene: 4. The CDR3 length is 16 residues. The CDR3 bases are TGTGCCAGCAGCCCAAGACAGGGGGCGAACACCGGGGAGCTGTTTTTT. This encodes CASSPRQGANTGELFF.

This clone was counted a single time. The chain couples TRBV18 to TRBJ2-2; D may be TRBD1 (5 bases). The germline CDR1 and CDR2 sequences are KGHSH and LQKENI. The CDR3 runs to 16 residues. Trimming stripped 3 bases from V and 0 bases from J, with 11 bases between. The CDR3: CASSPTGDANTGELFF. CDR3 sequence (DNA): TGTGCCAGCTCACCCACAGGAGACGCGAACACCGGGGAGCTGTTTTTT.

The rearrangement links TRBV15 to TRBJ2-7; 7 bases align to TRBD1. The CDR3 consists of 15 residues. V lost 5 bases to trimming and J lost 3 bases; unmatched junction nucleotides: 10. Germline V gene lookup returns CDR1 LNHNV and CDR2 YYDKDF (reference sequence). The CDR3 DNA reads as TGTGCCACCAGCCCCCGACAGGGAACCGTCTACGAGCAGTACTTC. Translation gives CATSPRQGTVYEQYF. Drawing the rest from reference TRBV15 and TRBJ2-7, the complete variable domain is DAMVIQNPRYQVTQFGKPVTLSCSQTLNHNVMYWYQQKSSQAPKLLFHYYDKDFNNEADTPDNFQSRRPNTSFCFLDIRSPGLGDTAMYLCATSPRQGTVYEQYFGPGTRLTVT.

J is TRBJ2-7 and V is TRBV6-6; D unresolved. The length of the CDR3 is 13 residues. Germline V gives CDR1 MNHNY, CDR2 SVGAGI (reference sequence). Between the trimmed V and J ends, which lost 7 bases and 6 bases, there was a span of 16 bases. CDR3 sequence (DNA): TGTGCCAGCAAGGATCGCGGCGACTTCGAGCAGTACTTC. This gives the protein CASKDRGDFEQYF.

J is TRBJ1-4 and V is TRBV4-1; D is uncertain. The V gene's germline CDR1 is MGHRA and CDR2 YSYEKL. This CDR3 has 13 residues. The germline V and J ends were trimmed by 4 bases and 7 bases, with 10 bases remaining between them. The CDR3 is CASSLLEGEKLFF. The CDR3, as DNA: TGCGCCAGCAGCCTGCTAGAGGGTGAAAAACTGTTTTTT.

This clone was counted a single time. This chain connects TRBV28 to TRBJ1-1, with a possible D match to TRBD1 (6 bases). Between the trimmed V and J ends, which lost 6 bases and 11 bases, there was a span of 19 bases. Germline CDR1 is MDHEN and CDR2 is SYDVKM. This CDR3 is 13 amino acids long. The CDR3 nucleotides are TGTGCCAGCAGCGGGACATCCCAGAGACGGGCTTTCTTT. Its translation is CASSGTSQRRAFF.

The genes are TRBV7-2 and TRBJ2-7, with D possibly matching TRBD2 (5 bases). Germline V lookup: CDR1 SGHTA, CDR2 FQGNSA. This CDR3 has 14 amino acids. V lost 2 bases and J lost 3, with 11 bases in between. In DNA form, the CDR3 reads TGTGCCAGCAGCTTATCGCTAGCTAGCTACGAGCAGTACTTC. Its protein product is CASSLSLASYEQYF.

This clone was seen once. V gene TRBV5-1 combines with J gene TRBJ1-1, with D uncertain. From germline, CDR1 is SGHRS and CDR2 YFSETQ. V lost 5 bases and J 1 base, leaving 12 bases between the germline ends. There are 14 residues in the CDR3. CDR3 protein: CASSPGPGNTEAFF. The CDR3 DNA reads as TGCGCCAGCAGTCCTGGTCCAGGGAACACTGAAGCTTTCTTT.

This clone was detected only once. The chain couples TRBV5-1 to TRBJ2-1, with D possibly matching TRBD1 (6 bases). The CDR3 covers 14 residues. CDR1 and CDR2 from the germline V gene are SGHRS and YFSETQ. Trimming cost V 2 bases and J 5 bases, with 11 bases left between them. The chain's CDR3 is CASSLQGYDNEQFF. The CDR3 nucleotides are TGCGCCAGCAGCTTACAGGGATACGACAATGAGCAGTTCTTC.

The V call is TRBV11-2, the J call TRBJ1-1; 7 bases map to TRBD1. CDR1 is SGHAT, CDR2 FQNNGV, per germline. V was clipped by 5 bases and J by 4 bases; unmatched bases: 4. The CDR3 is made up of 13 amino acids. CDR3: CASSGAGGTEAFF. CDR3 in DNA: TGTGCCAGCAGCGGGGCAGGGGGCACTGAAGCTTTCTTT.

The V and J genes are TRBV28 and TRBJ2-7; 9 bases align to TRBD1. Germline V gene sequence: CDR1 MDHEN, CDR2 SYDVKM. The trim removed 3 bases at V and 11 bases at J, leaving 14 bases unmatched. The CDR3 runs 15 residues. The CDR3 reads CASSLVGDRAPWKYF. CDR3 coding DNA: TGTGCCAGCAGTTTGGTCGGGGACAGGGCTCCATGGAAGTACTTC.

The V call is TRBV4-2, the J call TRBJ2-1; D might be TRBD2 (5 bases). The CDR3 is 16 amino acids. Trimming removed 0 bases from V and 6 bases from J, with 15 bases in between. Germline V lookup: CDR1 LGHNA, CDR2 YNFKEQ. The CDR3 sequence: CASSQDETPRGNEQFF. The DNA for the CDR3 is TGTGCCAGCAGCCAAGATGAAACCCCCCGGGGCAATGAGCAGTTCTTC.

The J gene is TRBJ1-1, the V gene TRBV15; D is unresolved. The CDR3 sequence is 13 residues long. CDR1 is LNHNV and CDR2 is YYDKDF in the germline V gene (reference sequence). V lost 5 bases, J lost 0 bases, and 7 bases lay in between. This CDR3 is CATSPRVNTEAFF. In DNA, the CDR3 is TGTGCCACCAGCCCCCGGGTGAACACTGAAGCTTTCTTT.

The J gene is TRBJ2-1, the V gene TRBV5-1; D is perhaps TRBD1 (6 bases). The germline CDR1 and CDR2 sequences are SGHRS and YFSETQ. V lost 6 bases and J lost 4, with 14 bases in between. This CDR3 contains 14 residues. The CDR3 DNA reads TGCGCCAGCACGGAAGGGACACCTTACAATGAGCAGTTCTTC. Its translation: CASTEGTPYNEQFF.

This chain joins TRBV30 and TRBJ2-5; 10 bases are a match to TRBD1. CDR1 is GTSNPN, CDR2 SVGIG, per germline (reference sequence). Trimming removed 6 bases from V and 5 bases from J; junction bases left unmatched: 6. The CDR3 covers 13 residues. The CDR3 spells CACLTGGWETQYF. The CDR3 nucleotides are TGTGCCTGCCTGACAGGGGGCTGGGAGACCCAGTACTTC.

V gene TRBV27 combines with J gene TRBJ1-5, with a weak D call TRBD1 (5 bases). The CDR3 totals 17 residues. Germline assignment: CDR1 MNHEY and CDR2 SMNVEV (reference sequence). With 0 bases removed from V and 6 bases from J, the gap between germline ends came to 18 bases. The CDR3 reads CASSLSGANYRGQPQHF. CDR3 nucleotide sequence: TGTGCCAGCAGTTTATCAGGGGCCAACTATAGAGGTCAGCCCCAGCATTTT.

The J gene is TRBJ2-5, the V gene TRBV27, with 13 nucleotides matching TRBD2. The CDR3 consists of 15 residues. V lost 6 bases to trimming and J lost 3 bases; unmatched junction nucleotides: 4. Germline assignment: CDR1 MNHEY and CDR2 SMNVEV (reference sequence). The CDR3 loop is CASSGTSGAEETQYF. The CDR3 DNA follows: TGTGCCAGCAGCGGGACTAGCGGGGCTGAAGAGACCCAGTACTTC.

The chain employs TRBV2 and TRBJ1-2; TRBD1 agrees at 8 bases. Germline CDR1 reads SNHLY; CDR2 reads FYNNEI. The CDR3 is 14 residues long. The V and J ends lost 6 bases and 8 bases, in that order; junction bases with no gene match: 11. The CDR3 sequence: CASSLTSDREGYTF. The CDR3 bases are TGTGCCAGCAGCCTGACCTCGGACAGGGAAGGCTACACCTTC.

The chain couples TRBV27 to TRBJ2-7; TRBD2 matches 10 bases. CDR3 length equals 17 residues. Germline V gene data show CDR1 as MNHEY and CDR2 as SMNVEV (reference sequence). Germline trimming cut 5 bases from V and 2 bases from J; bases unmatched to any gene: 12. The CDR3 reads CASSPTLPAGGPYEQYF. Written as DNA, the CDR3 is TGTGCCAGCAGTCCAACCCTCCCAGCGGGAGGGCCCTACGAGCAGTACTTC.